The 13 T cell receptor beta chains reported below all come from one sample, sequenced in a study of neurological immune-mediated disorders. TCRdb reprocessed the 5' RACE reads via MiXCR and lists one record per CDR3 protein. The sample comprises about 80,000 distinct CDR3 sequences, almost 6% of which are singletons, and roughly 7.9% rests with the top ten. Sample time point: longitudinal time-point 2. What was sequenced was PBMCs. The receptors here all came from a woman aged 60-70 years with multiple sclerosis.

This clonotype has at least ten counts. This sequence joins TRBV20-1 and TRBJ1-5, with D possibly being TRBD1 (5 bases). Per germline, CDR1 DFQATT and CDR2 SNEGSKA (reference sequence). Trimming removed 0 bases at V and 5 bases at J, with 14 bases between. This CDR3 is built from 15 residues. The CDR3 loop is CSAREVEQGHQPQHF. DNA for the CDR3: TGCAGTGCTAGAGAAGTGGAGCAGGGCCATCAGCCCCAGCATTTT.

This clonotype was observed many times. V is TRBV27 and J is TRBJ2-1; 10 bases are shared with TRBD1. This CDR3 region has 16 residues. The germline V gene has CDR1 MNHEY and CDR2 SMNVEV (reference sequence). V lost 6 bases, J lost 1 base, and 6 bases stayed unmatched. The CDR3 region is CASRGDRGLSYNEQFF. Here the CDR3 DNA reads TGTGCCAGCAGGGGGGACAGGGGTTTATCCTACAATGAGCAGTTCTTC.

This clonotype was seen many times. The rearrangement links TRBV4-2 to TRBJ2-1, with 8 bases fitting TRBD2. V shed 7 bases, J shed 5 bases, and the junction held 10 bases outside the gene matches. The V gene's germline CDR1 is LGHNA and CDR2 YNFKEQ. The CDR3 has 15 amino acids. CDR3 region: CASTPSGGEDNEQFF. CDR3 nucleotides: TGTGCCAGCACCCCGTCGGGGGGGGAGGACAATGAGCAGTTCTTC.

This clonotype was observed many times. V and J are TRBV9 and TRBJ1-6, with unresolved D. The CDR3 sequence is 15 residues long. The V gene lost 4 bases and the J gene lost 0 bases, with 8 bases spanning the gap. Looked up from germline, CDR1 is SGDLS and CDR2 is YYNGEE. In DNA, the CDR3 is TGTGCCAGCAGCACCCAGAGCTCCTATAATTCACCCCTCCACTTT. The encoded protein is CASSTQSSYNSPLHF.

In its sample, this clonotype was seen many times. V is TRBV5-1 and J is TRBJ2-3; D is uncertain. The ends were cut back, 4 bases at V and 2 bases at J, with 8 bases in the middle. Germline V gives CDR1 SGHRS, CDR2 YFSETQ. The CDR3 totals 13 residues. CDR3 in DNA: TGCGCCAGCAGCCTGACTCCCACAGATACGCAGTATTTT. Amino acids: CASSLTPTDTQYF.

The sample holds many counts of this clonotype. The chain has TRBV20-1 and TRBJ1-2; perhaps TRBD1 as D (5 bases). The V gene's germline CDR1 is DFQATT and CDR2 SNEGSKA (reference sequence). This CDR3 has 13 amino acids. V shed 6 bases and J shed 5 bases, with 16 bases lying between them. The CDR3 is CSAPALTGYGYTF. DNA of the CDR3: TGCAGTGCACCAGCCCTAACAGGATATGGCTACACCTTC.

The sample holds many counts of this clonotype. The V gene is TRBV7-9, the J gene TRBJ2-2; TRBD1 matches at 7 bases. The V gene end was trimmed by 5 bases and the J gene end by 5 bases; junction bases not matched to a gene: 11. Germline V gene sequence: CDR1 SEHNR, CDR2 FQNEAQ (reference sequence). This CDR3 contains 16 residues. The CDR3 spells CASSRGRDRATGELFF. CDR3 bases: TGTGCCAGCAGCCGAGGCAGGGACAGAGCGACCGGGGAGCTGTTTTTT.

This clonotype appeared many times. The CDR3 coding sequence is TGTGCCAGCAGGGGGGACAGAGGTTCGAGGGAAGCTTTCTTT. It specifies CASRGDRGSREAFF. This chain links TRBV28 with TRBJ1-1; TRBD1 matches 7 bases. V gave up 6 bases and J gave up 8 bases; unmatched junction bases: 12. This CDR3 has 14 amino acids. Germline loops: CDR1 MDHEN, CDR2 SYDVKM.

This clonotype has more than one count but fewer than ten. This sequence joins TRBV5-1 and TRBJ2-1; 13 nucleotides agree with TRBD2. Germline CDR1 SGHRS, CDR2 YFSETQ. V lost 5 bases, J lost 6 bases, and 5 bases stayed unmatched. The CDR3 extends over 15 amino acids. In nucleotides, the CDR3 is TGCGCCAGCAGTTTTGGACTAGCGGGGGTCAATGAGCAGTTCTTC. Amino acid sequence: CASSFGLAGVNEQFF.

This clonotype was observed a single time. A read error may be the cause here, since a much bigger clone is one base away. The chain couples TRBV12-3 or TRBV12-4 to TRBJ1-5, with D unresolved. The CDR3 runs to 13 residues. The CDR3 nucleotides are TGTGTCAGCACCCTTGGGCCTAATCAGCCCCAGCATTTT. Its translation: CVSTLGPNQPQHF.

This clonotype was seen at least ten times. Its ends do not fully match the called genes, so a read error is possible. The rearrangement links TRBV20-1 to TRBJ1-4; tentative D call: TRBD1 (5 bases). The CDR3 has 17 amino acids. From germline, CDR1 is DFQATT and CDR2 SNEGSKA (reference sequence). The CDR3 DNA follows: TGCAGTGCGAGAGGAGGTATCGACCGCCGGAGGGGTGAAAAACTGTTTTTT. It translates to CSARGGIDRRRGEKLFF.

Many counts were recorded for this clonotype. The chain uses TRBV10-3 and TRBJ2-3; the D is unclear. Trimming shortened V by 10 bases and J by 5 bases, and 19 bases separated the two germline ends. There are 14 residues in the CDR3. CDR1 and CDR2 from the germline V gene are ENHRY and SYGVKD. CDR3 amino acids: CATRRPSAGDTQYF. The DNA of the CDR3 is TGTGCCACTCGGCGGCCTTCCGCTGGAGATACGCAGTATTTT.

At least ten counts were recorded for this clonotype. The chain is built from TRBV7-2 and TRBJ2-1; TRBD2 aligns across 8 bases. This CDR3 has 17 residues. From germline, CDR1 is SGHTA and CDR2 FQGNSA. The ends lost 4 bases at V and 1 base at J; junction bases unmatched: 9. CDR3 residues: CASSSQGSGGSYNEQFF. The CDR3 nucleotides are TGTGCCAGCAGCTCCCAGGGGAGCGGGGGTTCCTACAATGAGCAGTTCTTC.